The text below deals with one T cell receptor beta chain. What it binds is not known. The sample is drawn from a study of T cells in Graves' hyperthyroidism and ophthalmopathy. Overall study context: Upon initial diagnosis and before any treatment, peripheral blood was collected. Study-wide findings and caveats: Blood samples included most of the expanded thyroid clonotypes exceeding 0.001.

V gave up 1 base and J gave up 6 bases, with 13 bases separating them. The CDR3 loop spans 14 amino acids. The V gene's germline CDR1 is DFQATT and CDR2 SNEGSKA (reference sequence). Using RNA transcripts as the source, TCR beta CDR3 regions were amplified. TCR CDR3 underwent first-round RT-PCR with the HTBI primer set. TCRdb recomputed calls from the multiplex PCR reads with MiXCR, one row per CDR3 protein. This sample carries around 380,000 distinct CDR3 sequences, 13% of them seen once, and the ten largest clones take under 25%. The study excluded patients with uncontrolled infection, other autoimmune disease, pregnancy or lactation. At first hyperthyroidism diagnosis, before any ophthalmopathy symptoms, the blood sample was collected.

The sequence was collected from a man aged 25-45 years with Graves' hyperthyroidism that later progressed to Graves' ophthalmopathy. The sample consisted of blood. This rearrangement joins TRBV20-1 to TRBJ1-5; D uncertain. In DNA form, the CDR3 reads TGCAGTGCTAGAGCACAACTGCAGAGTCAGCCCCAGCATTTT. Protein sequence: CSARAQLQSQPQHF.